The 25 T cell receptor beta chains listed next were all sequenced from one sample in a study of shared clonotypes between healthy human individuals. Clones were sequenced by immunoSEQ multiplex PCR, and TCRdb holds only the in-frame ones, with some missing. The sample lists approximately 2,300,000 clones, 85% to 95% occurring once. Source material: naive CD4+ T cells from PBMCs. The subset denotes: CD45RA+ positively selected. These receptors all stem from a man in his late teens or twenties in good health. Some clones in this sample may be carry-over from other donors' samples.

CDR3 amino acids: CASGPGLAGVSVDTQYF. The CDR3 coding sequence is TGTGCCAGCGGCCCAGGACTAGCGGGAGTTTCGGTAGATACGCAGTATTTT. The chain carries TRBV11-1 and TRBJ2-3; TRBD2 agrees at 13 bases. J lost 5 bases, V lost 8 bases, and 13 bases had no gene match. This CDR3 spans 17 amino acids. Germline V gene sequence: CDR1 SGHAT, CDR2 FQDESV (reference sequence). The full variable domain, in which reference TRBV11-1 and TRBJ2-3 provide the parts outside the CDR3, is EAEVAQSPRYKITEKSQAVAFWCDPISGHATLYWYRQILGQGPELLVQFQDESVVDDSQLPKDRFSAERLKGVDSTLKIQPAELGDSAMYLCASGPGLAGVSVDTQYFGPGTRLTVL.

This sequence joins TRBV9 and TRBJ1-4; D not certain. CDR1 and CDR2 from the germline V gene are SGDLS and YYNGEE. Trimming took 3 bases from V and 1 from J, leaving 10 bases between them. CDR3 length: 15 residues. The CDR3 spells CASSARGRTNEKLFF. Written as DNA, the CDR3 is TGTGCCAGCAGCGCTCGAGGGCGAACTAATGAAAAACTGTTTTTT.

This sequence joins TRBV27 and TRBJ1-2; TRBD1 agrees at 9 bases. Per germline, CDR1 MNHEY and CDR2 SMNVEV (reference sequence). V was pared by 6 bases and J by 7 bases, with 21 bases of the junction left unmatched. CDR3 length: 18 amino acids. CDR3 DNA sequence: TGTGCCAGCAGCTCCCTTAGGGTGGCGACAGGGGGTGATGGTGGCTACACCTTC. As protein: CASSSLRVATGGDGGYTF.

In the case of this clone: One junction end disagrees with the germline gene, perhaps due to a read error. The chain joins TRBV7-3 to TRBJ2-6, with 11 positions matching TRBD1. Germline V gives CDR1 SGHTA, CDR2 FQGTGA. CDR3 size: 18 residues. The CDR3 region is CASSLNPDRGLGADVLTF. CDR3 DNA: TGTGCCAGCAGCTTAAACCCGGACAGGGGGCTTGGGGCCGACGTCCTGACTTTC.

The sample holds one count of this clone. The chain is built from TRBV29-1 and TRBJ1-5; the match to TRBD1 covers 7 bases. The CDR3 covers 16 residues. V lost 0 bases and J lost 6; bases outside the gene matches: 11. Per the germline V gene, CDR1 is SQVTM and CDR2 is ANQGSEA. The CDR3 nucleotides read TGCAGCGTTGAAGACGCCAGGGGGAAGGGGGGTCAGCCCCAGCATTTT. Encoded protein: CSVEDARGKGGQPQHF.

This sequence joins TRBV5-1 and TRBJ2-2; D may be TRBD1 (6 bases). The CDR3 consists of 13 residues. The germline V gene encodes CDR1 SGHRS and CDR2 YFSETQ. The V and J ends lost 2 bases and 7 bases respectively, with 9 bases between them. The CDR3 protein is CASSFTGFGELFF. The DNA of the CDR3 is TGCGCCAGCAGCTTCACAGGGTTCGGGGAGCTGTTTTTT.

The chain is built from TRBV9 and TRBJ1-2, with D perhaps matching TRBD1 (5 bases). The CDR3 consists of 16 residues. Germline V gene lookup returns CDR1 SGDLS and CDR2 YYNGEE. Trimming removed 4 bases at V and 6 bases at J, with 22 bases between. For the CDR3, the DNA is TGTGCCAGCAGCCCAACCCGGCCCGGGAGGGACCATGGCTACACCTTC. Protein product: CASSPTRPGRDHGYTF. The variable domain in full, completed from reference TRBV9 and TRBJ1-2, reads DSGVTQTPKHLITATGQRVTLRCSPRSGDLSVYWYQQSLDQGLQFLIQYYNGEERAKGNILERFSAQQFPDLHSELNLSSLELGDSALYFCASSPTRPGRDHGYTFGSGTRLTVV.

The chain recombines TRBV10-1 with TRBJ2-5, with D tentatively TRBD2 (6 bases). The CDR3 covers 13 residues. Germline-derived CDR1 and CDR2 are WNHNN and SYGVQD (reference sequence). The ends were cut back, 5 bases at V and 5 bases at J, with 12 bases in the middle. In DNA form, the CDR3 reads TGCGCCAGCAGTCCAGCGGGCCTCGAGACCCAGTACTTC. Translating it yields CASSPAGLETQYF.

In its sample, this clone was seen once. The V and J genes are TRBV28 and TRBJ2-2; 7 positions match TRBD1. The CDR3 length is 16 residues. The trim removed 7 bases at V and 3 bases at J, leaving 11 bases unmatched. Germline V CDR1 and CDR2: MDHEN, SYDVKM. The CDR3 nucleotides are TGTGCCAGCAAAGAGTTCCTAACAGGGGACACCGGGGAGCTGTTTTTT. This translates into CASKEFLTGDTGELFF.

The chain joins TRBV6-1 to TRBJ2-2; D call uncertain. CDR1 and CDR2 (germline): MNHNS, SASEGT. The V gene lost 7 bases and the J gene lost 0 bases, with 9 bases spanning the gap. The CDR3 has 14 amino acids. The chain's CDR3 is CASMLYANTGELFF. CDR3 in DNA: TGTGCCAGCATGCTATACGCGAACACCGGGGAGCTGTTTTTT.

The gene calls are TRBV6-6 and TRBJ2-5, with TRBD1 identical over 9 bases. The CDR3 is 13 amino acids. V gave up 10 bases and J gave up 4 bases; unmatched junction bases: 7. The germline CDR1 and CDR2 sequences are MNHNY and SVGAGI (reference sequence). CDR3 in DNA: TGTGCCACGGACACAGGGGGCCGAGAGACCCAGTACTTC. Its translation is CATDTGGRETQYF.

The chain links TRBV11-2 to TRBJ1-1; D ambiguous. Germline values: CDR1 SGHAT, CDR2 FQNNGV. The CDR3 is 15 amino acids. Trimming cost V 0 bases and J 0 bases, with 8 bases left between them. The CDR3 coding sequence is TGTGCCAGCAGCTTAGATAACGGGGTGAACACTGAAGCTTTCTTT. Its protein product is CASSLDNGVNTEAFF.

The genes are TRBV5-1 and TRBJ2-7, with 9 bases aligning to TRBD2. The CDR3 runs to 16 residues. Germline V gives CDR1 SGHRS, CDR2 YFSETQ. V was clipped by 7 bases and J by 2 bases; unmatched bases: 13. The CDR3: CASGEGRLAGTYEQYF. CDR3 in DNA: TGCGCCAGCGGGGAAGGCCGGCTAGCGGGAACCTACGAGCAGTACTTC.

The V and J genes are TRBV11-2 and TRBJ1-5; 8 bases are shared with TRBD1. CDR3 length equals 15 residues. V gave up 4 bases and J gave up 5 bases; unmatched junction bases: 7. In germline, CDR1 is SGHAT, CDR2 FQNNGV. CDR3 in amino acids: CASSSGQGLDQPQHF. The CDR3, as DNA: TGTGCCAGCAGCTCAGGACAGGGTCTCGATCAGCCCCAGCATTTT.

The V and J genes are TRBV7-3 and TRBJ2-1, with TRBD2 as a possible D gene (5 bases). V was shortened by 3 bases and J by 10 bases, with 10 bases between the two germline ends. CDR3 length equals 12 residues. Germline V CDR1 and CDR2: SGHTA, FQGTGA. CDR3 sequence: CASSFASGEQFF. The CDR3 coding sequence is TGTGCCAGCAGCTTCGCCTCGGGGGAGCAGTTCTTC.

The J gene is TRBJ1-4, the V gene TRBV18, with TRBD1 identical over 7 bases. V shed 6 bases, J shed 8 bases, and the junction held 12 bases outside the gene matches. This CDR3 contains 15 residues. Germline loops: CDR1 KGHSH, CDR2 LQKENI. The CDR3 protein is CASSPLTGAEEKLFF. The CDR3 DNA reads as TGTGCCAGCTCTCCCTTAACAGGGGCGGAGGAAAAACTGTTTTTT.

The V call is TRBV14, the J call TRBJ2-5; 7 bases are shared with TRBD1. The CDR3 length is 16 residues. V lost 4 bases and J lost 2; bases outside the gene matches: 10. In germline, CDR1 is SGHDN, CDR2 FVKESK. The CDR3 sequence: CASSLTPGQLQETQYF. DNA for the CDR3: TGTGCCAGCAGCCTAACCCCGGGACAGCTACAAGAGACCCAGTACTTC. The full variable domain, rest sourced from reference TRBV14 and TRBJ2-5, is EAGVTQFPSHSVIEKGQTVTLRCDPISGHDNLYWYRRVMGKEIKFLLHFVKESKQDESGMPNNRFLAERTGGTYSTLKVQPAELEDSGVYFCASSLTPGQLQETQYFGPGTRLLVL.

The gene calls are TRBV7-8 and TRBJ2-7; no firm D call. Germline CDR1 and CDR2: SGHVS and FQNEAQ. The CDR3 sequence is 12 residues long. With 7 bases removed from V and 2 bases from J, the gap between germline ends came to 9 bases. CDR3 sequence reads: CASNDGAYEQYF. CDR3 bases: TGTGCCAGCAACGACGGAGCCTACGAGCAGTACTTC.

As to this clone: Other DNA sequences from this sample encode an identical CDR3 as well. CDR3 sequence: CASSIGMNTEAFF. The CDR3 DNA reads as TGTGCCAGTAGTATAGGCATGAACACTGAAGCTTTCTTT. V and J are TRBV19 and TRBJ1-1; D is ambiguous. The CDR3 loop spans 13 amino acids. In germline, CDR1 is LNHDA, CDR2 SQIVND (reference sequence). V lost 1 base and J lost 0, with 3 bases in between.

The chain links TRBV5-6 to TRBJ1-2, with D tentatively TRBD1 (5 bases). Per germline, CDR1 SGHDT and CDR2 YYEEEE. This CDR3 is 12 amino acids long. V was pared by 4 bases and J by 3 bases, with 7 bases between. As DNA, the CDR3 is TGTGCCAGCAGCAGGGACGACTATGGCTACACCTTC. Amino acid sequence: CASSRDDYGYTF.

V gene TRBV29-1 combines with J gene TRBJ2-1, with D maybe TRBD2 (6 bases). The V end was cut by 4 bases, the J end by 3 bases, with 7 bases between. In germline, CDR1 is SQVTM, CDR2 ANQGSEA. This CDR3 region has 12 residues. The CDR3 region is CSVAGDYNEQFF. The DNA for the CDR3 is TGCAGCGTTGCGGGGGACTACAATGAGCAGTTCTTC.

J is TRBJ2-1 and V is TRBV7-6; TRBD1 agrees at 10 bases. The CDR3 runs to 17 residues. The V gene end was trimmed by 5 bases and the J gene end by 4 bases; junction bases not matched to a gene: 11. CDR1 SGHVS and CDR2 FNYEAQ come from the germline V gene. CDR3 in DNA: TGTGCCAGCAGCAAACGACCGGGGGGACAGGGGTACAATGAGCAGTTCTTC. Translating it yields CASSKRPGGQGYNEQFF.

The CDR3 region has the DNA TGTGCCAGCAGCCAAGATCTTGGGGGGTTTCCAGATACGCAGTATTTT. This codes for CASSQDLGGFPDTQYF. The chain links TRBV14 to TRBJ2-3; a possible D gene is TRBD2 (6 bases). Germline V gene lookup returns CDR1 SGHDN and CDR2 FVKESK. This CDR3 is 16 amino acids long. Trimming shortened V by 0 bases and J by 4 bases, and 14 bases separated the two germline ends. The whole variable domain, remainder taken from reference TRBV14 and TRBJ2-3, is EAGVTQFPSHSVIEKGQTVTLRCDPISGHDNLYWYRRVMGKEIKFLLHFVKESKQDESGMPNNRFLAERTGGTYSTLKVQPAELEDSGVYFCASSQDLGGFPDTQYFGPGTRLTVL.

Concerning this clone itself: The junction and the germline gene differ at one end; a read error may be behind it. The V gene is TRBV28, the J gene TRBJ2-7; D might be TRBD2 (6 bases). This CDR3 has 16 residues. The germline V gene has CDR1 MDHEN and CDR2 SYDVKM. CDR3 in DNA: TGTGCCAGCAGCCCCCCCCCTCGACTAGGATCCTTCGAGCAGTACTTC. Translating gives CASSPPPRLGSFEQYF.

The chain employs TRBV5-1 and TRBJ2-7; tentatively, D is TRBD1 (6 bases). Per germline, CDR1 SGHRS and CDR2 YFSETQ. Trimming took off 4 bases at V and 0 bases at J, with 14 bases between the two ends. The CDR3 spans 15 residues. The CDR3 DNA reads as TGCGCCAGCAGCCCCCGGGACACCTCCTCCTACGAGCAGTACTTC. This encodes CASSPRDTSSYEQYF.